The 2 T cell receptor beta chains in this list originate from one sample, sequenced in a study of cytomegalovirus exposure and HLA in healthy donors. Primers included in the PCR were 60 Vbeta and 13 Jbeta primers. Assay: immunoSEQ multiplex PCR; the TCRdb copy retains only in-frame clones and omits some. The sample consists of 140,000 to 150,000 clones, around 70% of them appearing once. Sequenced sample: PBMCs. The receptors were sampled from a man aged 35 to 55 in good health and CMV-seronegative.

V is TRBV27 and J is TRBJ1-2; 7 positions match TRBD1. The trim removed 6 bases at V and 4 bases at J, leaving 17 bases unmatched. Germline CDR1 and CDR2: MNHEY and SMNVEV (reference sequence). The CDR3 totals 17 residues. CDR3 in amino acids: CASSALSGTAIGYGYTF. The DNA of the CDR3 is TGTGCCAGCAGCGCGCTGTCCGGGACAGCCATCGGCTATGGCTACACCTTC.

The chain couples TRBV19 to TRBJ2-1, with 9 bases that match TRBD1. The germline CDR1 and CDR2 sequences are LNHDA and SQIVND (reference sequence). The CDR3 runs 15 residues. Germline trimming cut 4 bases from V and 4 bases from J; bases unmatched to any gene: 5. As DNA, the CDR3 is TGTGCCAGTAGTAACCGGGACAGGGAGTACAATGAGCAGTTCTTC. Translation gives CASSNRDREYNEQFF. The whole variable domain, remainder taken from reference TRBV19 and TRBJ2-1, is DGGITQSPKYLFRKEGQNVTLSCEQNLNHDAMYWYRQDPGQGLRLIYYSQIVNDFQKGDIAEGYSVSREKKESFPLTVTSAQKNPTAFYLCASSNRDREYNEQFFGPGTRLTVL.